This T cell receptor beta chain was sequenced during a study of preoperative IRX-2 immunotherapy in early breast cancer. TCRdb's table, derived via immunoSEQ multiplex PCR, lists solely in-frame clones and lacks some. The profile shows roughly 26,000 clones, 85% to 90% of them singletons. Described treatment: preoperative locoregional IRX-2 cytokine immunotherapy. Samples came from a phase Ib trial of preoperative locoregional IRX-2 cytokine immunotherapy. The sample here was tumor tissue, taken after IRX-2 immunotherapy. The TCR comes from a human donor with breast cancer.

CDR3 protein: CASSLSSGHEQFF. The CDR3 DNA sequence: TGCGCCAGCAGCTTGTCTAGCGGGCATGAGCAGTTCTTC. This sequence joins TRBV5-1 and TRBJ2-1, with TRBD2 matching over 8 bases. This CDR3 contains 13 residues. Germline V CDR1 and CDR2: SGHRS, YFSETQ. V lost 1 base to trimming and J lost 8 bases; unmatched junction nucleotides: 2.